The clone carrying this TCR beta chain was seen more than once but under ten times. This CDR3 is built from 17 residues. The V gene's germline CDR1 is WNHNN and CDR2 SYGVQD (reference sequence). Between the trimmed V and J ends, which lost 5 bases and 4 bases, there was a span of 23 bases. The sample comes from a study of kidney transplant recipient with SARS-CoV-2 infection. Via MiXCR, TCRdb re-called the reads, giving one row per CDR3 protein. The sample contains 200,000 to 300,000 distinct CDR3 sequences, more than 25% of which appear only once. The sequenced sample was a blood sample, obtained at baseline and on day 111 from a kidney transplant recipient. The gene calls are TRBV10-1 and TRBJ1-2; D gene ambiguous. The source of this sequence is a young adult male patient who had COVID-19 and was a kidney transplant recipient. Some of the T cells might come from the graft donor. CDR3 sequence reads: CASSRRKRSRKTYGYTF. CDR3 in DNA: TGCGCCAGCAGTAGGCGGAAAAGATCGCGAAAGACCTATGGCTACACCTTC.